Below, one TCR beta chain is given with its context. This entry is derived from a study of CD8 T cells in Susac syndrome. V lost 0 bases and J lost 0; bases outside the gene matches: 6. Germline CDR1 reads SGHRS; CDR2 reads YFSETQ. This CDR3 contains 19 residues. With random hexamers, reverse transcription was performed on 0.5 to 1 ug of RNA. TCRdb re-derived calls from the immunoSEQ multiplex PCR reads in MiXCR, one entry per CDR3 protein. The sample lists under 85,000 distinct CDR3 sequences; about 94% were seen once. The clonotype originates from a human donor with multiple sclerosis. This chain joins TRBV5-1 and TRBJ2-3, with 14 positions matching TRBD2. The sequencing input was CD8+ T cells from PBMCs. As DNA, the CDR3 is TGCGCCAGCAGCTTGGACGGACTAGCGGGGGGCTCAAGCACAGATACGCAGTATTTT. Translated: CASSLDGLAGGSSTDTQYF.